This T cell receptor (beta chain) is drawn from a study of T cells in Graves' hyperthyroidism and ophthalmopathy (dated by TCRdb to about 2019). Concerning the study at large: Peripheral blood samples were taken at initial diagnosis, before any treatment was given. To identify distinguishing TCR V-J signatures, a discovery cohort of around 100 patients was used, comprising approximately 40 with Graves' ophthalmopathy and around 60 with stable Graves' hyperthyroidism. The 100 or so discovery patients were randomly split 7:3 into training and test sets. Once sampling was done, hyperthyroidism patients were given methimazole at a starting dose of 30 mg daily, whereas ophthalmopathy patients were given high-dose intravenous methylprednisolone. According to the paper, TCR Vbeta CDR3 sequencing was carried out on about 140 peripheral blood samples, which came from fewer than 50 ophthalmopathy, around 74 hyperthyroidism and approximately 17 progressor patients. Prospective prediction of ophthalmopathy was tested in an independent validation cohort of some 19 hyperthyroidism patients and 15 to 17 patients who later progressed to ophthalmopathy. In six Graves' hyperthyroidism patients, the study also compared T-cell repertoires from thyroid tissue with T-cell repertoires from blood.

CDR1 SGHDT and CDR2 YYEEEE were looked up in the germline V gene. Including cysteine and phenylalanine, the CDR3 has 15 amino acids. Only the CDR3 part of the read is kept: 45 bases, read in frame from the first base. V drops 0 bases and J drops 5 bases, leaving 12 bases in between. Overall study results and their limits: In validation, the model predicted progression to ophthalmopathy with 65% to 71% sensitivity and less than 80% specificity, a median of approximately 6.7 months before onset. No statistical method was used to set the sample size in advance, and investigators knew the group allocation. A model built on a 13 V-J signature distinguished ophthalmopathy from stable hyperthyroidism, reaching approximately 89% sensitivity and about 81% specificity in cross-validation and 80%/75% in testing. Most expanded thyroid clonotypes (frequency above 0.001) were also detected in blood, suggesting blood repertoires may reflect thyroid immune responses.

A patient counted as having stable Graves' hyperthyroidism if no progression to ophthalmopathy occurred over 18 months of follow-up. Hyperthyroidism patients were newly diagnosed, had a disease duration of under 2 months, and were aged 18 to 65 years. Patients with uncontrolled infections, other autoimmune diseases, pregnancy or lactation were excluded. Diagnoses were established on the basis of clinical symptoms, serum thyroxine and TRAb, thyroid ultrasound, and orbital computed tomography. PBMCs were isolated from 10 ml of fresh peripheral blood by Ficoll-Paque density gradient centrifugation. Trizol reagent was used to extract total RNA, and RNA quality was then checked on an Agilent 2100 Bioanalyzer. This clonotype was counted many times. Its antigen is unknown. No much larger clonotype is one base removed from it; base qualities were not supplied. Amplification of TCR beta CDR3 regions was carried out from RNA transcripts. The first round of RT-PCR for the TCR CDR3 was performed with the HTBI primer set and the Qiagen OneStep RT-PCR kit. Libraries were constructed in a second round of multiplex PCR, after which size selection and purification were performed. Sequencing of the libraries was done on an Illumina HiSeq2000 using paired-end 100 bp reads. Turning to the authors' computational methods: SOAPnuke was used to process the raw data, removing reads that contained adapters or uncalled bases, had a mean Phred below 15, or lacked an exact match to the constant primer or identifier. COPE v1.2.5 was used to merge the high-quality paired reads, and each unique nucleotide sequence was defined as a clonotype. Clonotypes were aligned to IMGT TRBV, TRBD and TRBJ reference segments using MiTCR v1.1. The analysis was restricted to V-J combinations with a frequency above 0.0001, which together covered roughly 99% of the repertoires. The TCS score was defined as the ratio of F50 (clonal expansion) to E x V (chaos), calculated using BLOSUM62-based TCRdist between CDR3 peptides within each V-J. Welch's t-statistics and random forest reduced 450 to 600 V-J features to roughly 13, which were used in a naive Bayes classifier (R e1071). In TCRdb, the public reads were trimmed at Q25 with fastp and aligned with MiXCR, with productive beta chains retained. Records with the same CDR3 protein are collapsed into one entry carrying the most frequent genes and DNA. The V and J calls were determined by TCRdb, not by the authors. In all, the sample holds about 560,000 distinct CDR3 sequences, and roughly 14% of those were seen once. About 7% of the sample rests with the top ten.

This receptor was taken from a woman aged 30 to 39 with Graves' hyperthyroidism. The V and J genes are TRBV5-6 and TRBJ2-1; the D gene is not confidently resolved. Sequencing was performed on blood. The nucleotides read TGTGCCAGCAGCTTGGGTCCAGCCGTAAACAATGAGCAGTTCTTC. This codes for CASSLGPAVNNEQFF.